The entry below gives a single TCR beta chain sequence along with its context. No cognate antigen has been identified for it. No base quality values were provided; no much bigger clone lies one nucleotide off. This record belongs to a study of tissue T cells after allogeneic stem cell transplantation (dated by TCRdb to 2021 to 2024). Looking at the study overall: All GVHD patients received grafts from donors, several unmodified and three CD34-selected to deplete T cells. When multiple samples of a tissue existed, pathologist review of H&E sections prioritized samples with histologically apparent lymphocytes for sequencing. TCR beta repertoires were profiled across many tissues obtained from research autopsies of patients with and without GVHD, as well as in mouse models of GVHD. The human arm was conducted as a prospective observational study, and neither blinding nor randomization was performed.

The intended sense of this specimen's time point label: human tissue collected at research (rapid) autopsy. About 7 adult allo-HCT recipients with steroid-refractory GVHD were prospectively enrolled in a research-autopsy study over a roughly three-year period. Every GVHD patient had gastrointestinal GVHD and was given several lines of GVHD-directed therapy, and a few of the GVHD patients also had skin involvement. Autopsy tissues included GI sites from esophagus to rectum, liver, skin and lymphoid organs including spleen, after a median post-mortem interval of 9.75 hours. Each autopsy specimen was bisected, with one portion flash-frozen in liquid nitrogen and the remainder formalin-fixed, and the outer muscle layers of GI specimens were removed. Genomic DNA was extracted from frozen tissues using the Mag-Bind Blood & Tissue DNA HDQ 96 Kit on a Chemagic 360 or the DNeasy Blood & Tissue Kit. Because of concern about red blood cell contamination, extracted DNA underwent additional purification with the Genomic DNA Clean & Concentrator-25 kit.

The method was the immunoSEQ multiplex PCR assay. TCRbeta CDR3 sequencing was performed at survey depth by Adaptive Biotechnologies, and CDR3 sequences, V/J genes, productive frequency and template counts were reported. TCR beta CDR3 regions were amplified from genomic DNA instead of RNA. The paper's processing steps were these. Pairwise repertoire overlap between tissues was quantified with Jensen-Shannon divergence, where 1 means complete divergence and 0 identical. Tissues were clustered by single-linkage agglomerative hierarchical clustering of pairwise JSD values and displayed as dendrograms. GLIPH2 was run on all patient samples with simulation_depth 1000, kmer_min_depth 3, cdr3_length_cutoff 8, keeping groups with more than two unique CDR3s. A standardized tissue-overlap score was calculated by extrapolating Jaccard GLIPH-group overlap across patients to a standard repertoire size of 1000 clones. Linear mixed-effect models, with tissue as a fixed effect and individual as a random effect, were used to test how diversity related to clinical or experimental variables. The clones in this table, taken by TCRdb from immuneACCESS, are in-frame only. Not every clone is retained; where verified, under half of the shortfall comes from an unresolved V gene, and the cause of the rest is unknown. Clone size and the V and J calls come from that table; the DNA yielded D and trimming. The sample table records under 1,500 clones; less than 90% of these occur just once. Roughly 5.2% of the sample belongs to the ten largest clones.

Beyond this particular receptor, the publication reports: Few T cell clones were found to be shared across patients, but shared repertoire signatures across patients were revealed in a tissue-specific fashion by motif-based clustering. Within patients, how anatomically similar tissues were was a major factor shaping TCR repertoire composition, regardless of disease or transplant status. In both patients and mice, T cells from blood and spleen covered only a limited part of the TCR repertoire found in tissues. The patient cohort was small and varied clinically, and sampling depth was recognized as a limitation. Which tissue TCRs were alloreactive or antigen-specific was not determined in the study, and some of the clones might have been host cells that persisted.

CDR3 length: 14 amino acids, cysteine to phenylalanine. Kept here is only the CDR3 DNA, which spans 42 bases and is read in frame from base 1. The junction shows trimming of 4 bases on V and 2 bases on J, and the gene matches do not reach 3 bases of it. The germline V gene provides CDR1 LGHNA and CDR2 YSLEER. Sequencing used esophageal tissue, obtained at autopsy. The V gene is TRBV4-3 and the J gene is TRBJ1-1; 8 nucleotides in the junction match TRBD1. The receptor was derived from a male patient aged 35-69 years with steroid-refractory graft-versus-host disease after an allogeneic stem cell transplant. After a transplant, some T cells may be of graft donor origin. Here is the DNA: TGCGCCAGCAGCCTCGGACAGGGAAACACTGAAGCTTTCTTT. It is translated as CASSLGQGNTEAFF.